Shown below are 18 T cell receptor beta chains from a single sample sequenced in a study of T cells after somatic rescue of genetic block (dated by TCRdb to about 2020). Libraries were prepared through the immunoSEQ multiplex PCR assay. Held by TCRdb, this immuneACCESS table contains in-frame sequences only and omits some clones. Under half of the omission traces to an unresolved V gene where checked; the cause of the rest is unknown. Across this sample there are approximately 70,000 clones, with roughly 88% seen only once. The ten largest clones take up less than 3.5% of the sample. The sample taken for sequencing was peripheral blood mononuclear cells (PBMCs). These receptors were obtained from a man younger than 40.

CDR3 sequence (DNA): TGTGCCAGCTCACCAGAGGCGGGAGAGGGAGAGCAGTACTTC. It yields the protein CASSPEAGEGEQYF. This sequence joins TRBV18 and TRBJ2-7, with TRBD2 identical over 7 bases. V lost 2 bases to trimming and J lost 7 bases; unmatched junction nucleotides: 8. The V gene's germline CDR1 is KGHSH and CDR2 LQKENI. The CDR3 consists of 14 residues.

The rearrangement joins TRBV9 to TRBJ2-3, with D perhaps assigned TRBD1 or TRBD2 (5 bases each). Trimming cost V 6 bases and J 3 bases, with 14 bases left between them. The germline CDR1 and CDR2 sequences are SGDLS and YYNGEE. The CDR3 sequence is 14 residues long. Here the CDR3 reads CASTGAAATDTQYF. The CDR3 DNA sequence: TGTGCCAGCACCGGGGCGGCAGCGACAGATACGCAGTATTTT.

The chain combines TRBV28 with TRBJ2-7; tentatively, D is TRBD1 (7 bases). This CDR3 region has 15 residues. The V gene lost 4 bases and the J gene lost 1 base, with 14 bases spanning the gap. CDR1 is MDHEN, CDR2 SYDVKM, per germline. CDR3 coding DNA: TGTGCCAGCAGTTCGTTGGCAGGGGGGTCCTACGAGCAGTACTTC. It is translated as CASSSLAGGSYEQYF. Based on the CDR3 plus reference TRBV28 and TRBJ2-7, the full variable domain is DVKVTQSSRYLVKRTGEKVFLECVQDMDHENMFWYRQDPGLGLRLIYFSYDVKMKEKGDIPEGYSVSREKKERFSLILESASTNQTSMYLCASSSLAGGSYEQYFGPGTRLTVT.

The gene calls are TRBV30 and TRBJ2-3; possible D gene TRBD2, 6 bases. The CDR3 contains 14 residues. Germline-derived CDR1 and CDR2 are GTSNPN and SVGIG (reference sequence). V was shortened by 3 bases and J by 5 bases, with 15 bases between the two germline ends. CDR3 protein: CAWSGGDWGDTQYF. CDR3 DNA sequence: TGTGCCTGGAGCGGAGGGGATTGGGGAGATACGCAGTATTTT.

This clone was seen only a few times. This chain uses TRBV6-5 with TRBJ1-5; D gene uncertain. Trimming stripped 0 bases from V and 4 bases from J, with 4 bases between. Looked up from germline, CDR1 is MNHEY and CDR2 is SVGAGI. This CDR3 contains 13 residues. This chain's CDR3 is CASSYSSNQPQHF. CDR3 coding DNA: TGTGCCAGCAGTTACTCCTCGAATCAGCCCCAGCATTTT.

This rearrangement joins TRBV28 to TRBJ2-7, with D perhaps TRBD1 (6 bases). The ends were cut back, 6 bases at V and 3 bases at J, with 9 bases in the middle. The germline CDR1 and CDR2 sequences are MDHEN and SYDVKM. The CDR3 is 12 residues long. The CDR3 protein is CASRQDSYEQYF. The CDR3 DNA follows: TGTGCCAGCAGGCAGGACAGCTACGAGCAGTACTTC.

The chain links TRBV9 to TRBJ2-1; the D gene is possibly TRBD2 (6 bases). CDR1 and CDR2 from the germline V gene are SGDLS and YYNGEE. The CDR3 is 18 residues long. V dropped 0 bases and J dropped 4 bases, with 20 bases sitting between them. Written as DNA, the CDR3 is TGTGCCAGCAGCGTAGGGGGACTCACAATAGGGGATTACAATGAGCAGTTCTTC. Encoded protein: CASSVGGLTIGDYNEQFF.

In its sample, this clone is medium-sized (0.01 to 0.1%). The gene calls are TRBV5-1 and TRBJ1-4; 9 nucleotides align to TRBD1. Per the germline V gene, CDR1 is SGHRS and CDR2 is YFSETQ. The CDR3 consists of 15 residues. J was trimmed by 7 bases and V by 0 bases; bases with no gene match: 4. The CDR3 loop is CASSLGQGDSEKLFF. The CDR3 DNA reads as TGCGCCAGCAGCTTGGGACAGGGGGATAGTGAAAAACTGTTTTTT.

The V gene is TRBV11-2, the J gene TRBJ2-1, with D tentatively TRBD2 (5 bases). The V gene lost 4 bases and the J gene lost 0 bases, with 13 bases spanning the gap. This CDR3 has 16 amino acids. Germline V gene data show CDR1 as SGHAT and CDR2 as FQNNGV. The CDR3 sequence: CASSSRPGNSYNEQFF. In DNA, the CDR3 is TGTGCCAGCAGCTCTAGACCGGGGAACTCCTACAATGAGCAGTTCTTC.

In this sample, this clone turned up once. The gene calls are TRBV18 and TRBJ1-5; D remains unclear. The CDR3 loop spans 17 amino acids. Trimming cost V 0 bases and J 2 bases, with 14 bases left between them. Germline CDR1 KGHSH, CDR2 LQKENI. CDR3 protein: CASSPPGGHLGNQPQHF. CDR3 DNA sequence: TGTGCCAGCTCACCACCGGGCGGGCATTTAGGCAATCAGCCCCAGCATTTT.

This chain connects TRBV5-5 to TRBJ2-5; D ambiguous. Trimming removed 9 bases from V and 2 bases from J, with 20 bases in between. CDR3 length: 15 amino acids. Germline values: CDR1 SGHKS, CDR2 YYEKEE (reference sequence). CDR3 loop: CATRQTTQVQETQYF. In DNA form, the CDR3 reads TGTGCCACTCGTCAAACCACCCAGGTTCAAGAGACCCAGTACTTC.

J is TRBJ2-5 and V is TRBV10-1; D is perhaps TRBD2 (5 bases). The V and J ends lost 5 bases and 1 base respectively, with 14 bases between them. Germline V lookup: CDR1 WNHNN, CDR2 SYGVQD (reference sequence). The CDR3 totals 15 residues. The DNA of the CDR3 is TGCGCCAGCAGTCGGGGTAACAGTCCCCAAGAGACCCAGTACTTC. Its protein product is CASSRGNSPQETQYF.

This rearrangement joins TRBV18 to TRBJ2-7; 8 nucleotides align to TRBD2. J was trimmed by 3 bases and V by 1 base; bases with no gene match: 5. Germline CDR1 KGHSH, CDR2 LQKENI. CDR3 length: 15 amino acids. CDR3 protein: CASSPQSGGIYEQYF. The CDR3 nucleotides read TGTGCCAGCTCACCACAGTCGGGAGGGATCTACGAGCAGTACTTC. The entire variable domain, with the rest obtained from reference TRBV18 and TRBJ2-7, is as follows: NAGVMQNPRHLVRRRGQEARLRCSPMKGHSHVYWYRQLPEEGLKFMVYLQKENIIDESGMPKERFSAEFPKEGPSILRIQQVVRGDSAAYFCASSPQSGGIYEQYFGPGTRLTVT.

The chain links TRBV9 to TRBJ2-5; D may match TRBD1 or TRBD2 (5 bases each). Trimming took 0 bases from V and 5 from J, leaving 14 bases between them. Germline CDR1 SGDLS, CDR2 YYNGEE. The CDR3 length is 15 residues. The CDR3 is CASSVAGDPLETQYF. CDR3 nucleotides: TGTGCCAGCAGCGTAGCTGGGGACCCGTTGGAGACCCAGTACTTC.

J is TRBJ1-1 and V is TRBV2, with a possible D match to TRBD1 (5 bases). Trimming pared 2 bases from V and 5 bases from J, leaving 18 bases between. This CDR3 spans 16 amino acids. CDR1 and CDR2 from the germline V gene are SNHLY and FYNNEI. The CDR3 protein is CASSEWEAGWGTEAFF. The CDR3 bases are TGTGCCAGCAGTGAATGGGAAGCAGGGTGGGGGACTGAAGCTTTCTTT.

CDR3 sequence reads: CSVLGGSSGRYNEQFF. As DNA, the CDR3 is TGCAGCGTTTTAGGGGGGTCTAGCGGACGCTACAATGAGCAGTTCTTC. J is TRBJ2-1 and V is TRBV29-1; a possible D gene is TRBD2 (7 bases). Germline CDR1 is SQVTM and CDR2 is ANQGSEA. V was trimmed by 5 bases and J by 3 bases, leaving 20 bases between them. CDR3 length: 16 amino acids.

V and J are TRBV4-1 and TRBJ2-3, with 9 bases fitting TRBD2. V gave up 0 bases and J gave up 4 bases; unmatched junction bases: 8. CDR1 is MGHRA and CDR2 is YSYEKL in the germline V gene. CDR3 length: 17 residues. CDR3 in DNA: TGCGCCAGCAGCCAAGATAGGGGACTAGCCGTGCCAGATACGCAGTATTTT. It codes for CASSQDRGLAVPDTQYF.

The rearrangement links TRBV18 to TRBJ1-1; no reliable D call. The CDR3 spans 16 residues. Trimming took 2 bases from V and 6 from J, leaving 19 bases between them. Germline-derived CDR1 and CDR2 are KGHSH and LQKENI. For the CDR3, the DNA is TGTGCCAGCTCACCAAGGACCTCCCCTAGGATGGCTGAAGCTTTCTTT. This gives the protein CASSPRTSPRMAEAFF.